The sequence of this T cell receptor beta chain was determined in a study of blood T cell repertoires in COVID-19. Overall study: COVID-19 samples collected from the United States, Italy and Spain covered acute and convalescent phases. Sources were T cells, B-cell-depleted T cells, or PBMCs; the material itself was cDNA or gDNA.

V lost 4 bases and J lost 4, with 18 bases in between. The CDR3 covers 16 residues. Germline V gene lookup returns CDR1 SGHTA and CDR2 FQGNSA. Study processing details: Estimation of nucleated cell counts relied on the amplification of reference gene primers. The protocol was immunoSEQ multiplex PCR, while the TCRdb copy is restricted to in-frame clones and leaves out a portion. From that table come the V and J calls and clone size; the DNA was used to work out D and trimming. The sample holds around 140,000 clones; over 75% are singletons and the top ten take about two fifths. Sequenced material: peripheral blood. The V call is TRBV7-2, the J call TRBJ2-3, with a weak D call TRBD2 (6 bases). The TCR was taken from a human donor in a cohort sampled during active COVID-19. The CDR3 sequence is CASSSNFWEVADTQYF. The CDR3, as DNA: TGTGCCAGCAGCTCCAACTTCTGGGAGGTTGCAGATACGCAGTATTTT.